Listed here are 11 T cell receptor beta chains from one sample, sequenced in a study of cytomegalovirus exposure and HLA in healthy donors. 60 Vbeta and 13 Jbeta primers were used in PCR. Here immunoSEQ multiplex PCR was the method, and the copy in TCRdb shows in-frame clones only, minus some. Recorded for this sample: tens of thousands of clones. The material sequenced was PBMCs. The receptor set was obtained from a girl aged 10-17 years in good health and CMV-seropositive.

The chain is built from TRBV6-5 and TRBJ2-7; 7 nucleotides agree with TRBD1. CDR3 size: 15 residues. From germline, CDR1 is MNHEY and CDR2 SVGAGI. Trimming at V came to 7 bases and at J to 0 bases, leaving 9 bases not matched to a gene. This CDR3 is CASNSAGTDSYEQYF. The CDR3, as DNA: TGTGCCAGCAACTCGGCCGGGACAGACTCCTACGAGCAGTACTTC.

The gene calls are TRBV4-1 and TRBJ1-5; no clear D. Trimming took 4 bases from V and 4 from J, leaving 11 bases between them. The V gene's germline CDR1 is MGHRA and CDR2 YSYEKL. CDR3 size: 14 residues. The CDR3 region is CASSLRHENQPQHF. Here the CDR3 DNA reads TGCGCCAGCAGCCTTAGACACGAAAATCAGCCCCAGCATTTT.

This chain links TRBV4-1 with TRBJ1-2; TRBD1 matches at 8 bases. CDR3 length equals 17 residues. Germline V gives CDR1 MGHRA, CDR2 YSYEKL. The J segment lost 4 bases and the V segment lost 0 bases, leaving 10 bases of the junction unmatched. For the CDR3, the DNA is TGCGCCAGCAGCCAAGATATGCAACAGGGGGATCTCTATGGCTACACCTTC. It specifies CASSQDMQQGDLYGYTF.

The chain has TRBV4-3 and TRBJ1-4; 12 positions agree with TRBD1. The V gene's germline CDR1 is LGHNA and CDR2 YSLEER. V shed 1 base, J shed 3 bases, and the junction held 3 bases outside the gene matches. The CDR3 runs 17 residues. The CDR3 loop reads CASSQGDRGRPNEKLFF. The CDR3 DNA sequence: TGCGCCAGCAGCCAAGGGGACAGGGGGCGACCTAATGAAAAACTGTTTTTT.

This chain uses TRBV25-1 with TRBJ2-1, with 9 bases lining up with TRBD1. CDR1 MGHDK and CDR2 SYGVNS come from the germline V gene. V lost 3 bases and J lost 5; bases outside the gene matches: 5. The CDR3 loop spans 15 amino acids. CDR3 coding DNA: TGTGCCAGCAGTGAGTCCGGGACAGGGAACAATGAGCAGTTCTTC. It specifies CASSESGTGNNEQFF.

As concerns this clone: At one of its ends the junction is not consistent with the germline gene, which may arise from a read error. This CDR3 is also generated by other DNA sequences in the sample. The rearrangement uses TRBV4-3 and TRBJ1-6; TRBD1 aligns across 7 bases. Germline V gene lookup returns CDR1 LGHNA and CDR2 YSLEER. This CDR3 is built from 15 residues. CDR3 sequence (DNA): TGCGCCAGCAGCCAAGCTCAGGGGGGAGGTTCACCCCTACACTTT. This codes for CASSQAQGGGSPLHF.

The CDR3 spells CASSSGGYEQYV. In DNA, the CDR3 is TGTGCCAGCAGCTCCGGCGGCTACGAGCAGTACGTC. The chain combines TRBV11-1 with TRBJ2-7; D gene unclear. V dropped 4 bases and J dropped 3 bases, with 7 bases sitting between them. The germline V gene has CDR1 SGHAT and CDR2 FQDESV (reference sequence). The CDR3 totals 12 residues.

The rearrangement uses TRBV7-3 and TRBJ1-5; TRBD1 is a possible D gene (5 bases). Germline V gene sequence: CDR1 SGHTA, CDR2 FQGTGA. The CDR3 extends over 15 amino acids. Trimming stripped 5 bases from V and 7 bases from J, with 18 bases between. CDR3 in DNA: TGTGCCAGCAGCCGTGGGGGATCGGGGGAACAGCCCCAGCATTTT. It codes for CASSRGGSGEQPQHF.

J is TRBJ1-5 and V is TRBV27; maybe TRBD1 (5 bases). The V and J ends lost 6 bases and 0 bases respectively, with 15 bases between them. CDR3 length: 16 amino acids. Germline V gene lookup returns CDR1 MNHEY and CDR2 SMNVEV (reference sequence). The CDR3 nucleotides are TGTGCCAGCAGCCCAAGGGGAGGTAATAGCAATCAGCCCCAGCATTTT. The encoded protein is CASSPRGGNSNQPQHF.

The chain links TRBV7-9 to TRBJ2-3; TRBD1 agrees at 9 bases. The CDR3 sequence is 15 residues long. The J segment lost 5 bases and the V segment lost 4 bases, leaving 7 bases of the junction unmatched. Looked up from germline, CDR1 is SEHNR and CDR2 is FQNEAQ (reference sequence). The DNA for the CDR3 is TGTGCCAGCAGCTCGCGACAGGGGGGAATAGATACGCAGTATTTT. Translated: CASSSRQGGIDTQYF.

The chain uses TRBV18 and TRBJ1-2; D gene uncertain. Per the germline V gene, CDR1 is KGHSH and CDR2 is LQKENI. The CDR3 sequence is 12 residues long. V dropped 5 bases and J dropped 7 bases, with 11 bases sitting between them. CDR3 sequence: CASSGEGGGYTF. The CDR3 nucleotides read TGTGCCAGCTCAGGCGAGGGAGGTGGCTACACCTTC.